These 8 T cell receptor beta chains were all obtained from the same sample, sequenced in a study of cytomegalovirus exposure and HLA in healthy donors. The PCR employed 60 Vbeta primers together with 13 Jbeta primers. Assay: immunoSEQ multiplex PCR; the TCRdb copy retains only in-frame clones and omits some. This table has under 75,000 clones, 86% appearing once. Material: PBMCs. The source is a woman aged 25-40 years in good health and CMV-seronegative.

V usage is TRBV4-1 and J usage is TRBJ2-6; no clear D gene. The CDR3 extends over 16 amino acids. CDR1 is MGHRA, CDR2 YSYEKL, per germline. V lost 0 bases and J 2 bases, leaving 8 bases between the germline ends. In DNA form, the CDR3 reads TGCGCCAGCAGCCAAGATATGGCGGCTGGGGCCAACGTCCTGACTTTC. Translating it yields CASSQDMAAGANVLTF.

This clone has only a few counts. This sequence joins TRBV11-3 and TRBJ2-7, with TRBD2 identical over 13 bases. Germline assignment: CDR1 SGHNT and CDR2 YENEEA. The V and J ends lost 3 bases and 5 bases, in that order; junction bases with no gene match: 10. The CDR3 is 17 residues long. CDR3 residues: CASSLGLGLAGVNEQYF. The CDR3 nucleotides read TGTGCCAGCAGCTTGGGGTTAGGACTAGCGGGAGTAAACGAGCAGTACTTC.

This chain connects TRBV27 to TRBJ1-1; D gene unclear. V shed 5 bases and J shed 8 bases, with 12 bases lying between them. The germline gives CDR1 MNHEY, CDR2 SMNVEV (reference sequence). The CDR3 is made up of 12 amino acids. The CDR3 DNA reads TGTGCCAGCAGTCTCATCGGGGAGGAAGCTTTCTTT. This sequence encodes CASSLIGEEAFF.

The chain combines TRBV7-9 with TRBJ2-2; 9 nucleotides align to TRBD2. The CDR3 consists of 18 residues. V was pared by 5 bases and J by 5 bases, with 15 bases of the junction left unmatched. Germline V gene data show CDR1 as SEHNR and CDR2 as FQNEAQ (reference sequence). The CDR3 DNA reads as TGTGCCAGCAGCCCTGTGCCCCTTAGCGGGAGCGGAACCGGGGAGCTGTTTTTT. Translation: CASSPVPLSGSGTGELFF.

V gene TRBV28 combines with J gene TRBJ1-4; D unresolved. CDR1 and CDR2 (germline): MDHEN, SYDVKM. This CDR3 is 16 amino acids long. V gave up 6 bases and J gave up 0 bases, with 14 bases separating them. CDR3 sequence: CASRLLSGTTNEKLFF. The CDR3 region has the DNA TGTGCCAGCAGACTGCTCTCGGGGACAACTAATGAAAAACTGTTTTTT. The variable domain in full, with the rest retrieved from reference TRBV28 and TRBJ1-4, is DVKVTQSSRYLVKRTGEKVFLECVQDMDHENMFWYRQDPGLGLRLIYFSYDVKMKEKGDIPEGYSVSREKKERFSLILESASTNQTSMYLCASRLLSGTTNEKLFFGSGTQLSVL.

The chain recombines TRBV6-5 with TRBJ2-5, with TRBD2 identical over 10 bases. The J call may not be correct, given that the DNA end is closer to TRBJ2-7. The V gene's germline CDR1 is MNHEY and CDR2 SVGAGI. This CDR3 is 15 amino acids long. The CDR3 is CASSRLAGSSYEQYF. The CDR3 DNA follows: TGTGCCAGCAGCCGACTAGCGGGCAGCTCCTACGAGCAGTACTTC.

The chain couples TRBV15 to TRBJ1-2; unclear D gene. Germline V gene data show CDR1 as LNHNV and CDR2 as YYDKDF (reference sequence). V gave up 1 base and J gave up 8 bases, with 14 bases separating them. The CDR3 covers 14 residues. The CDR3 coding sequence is TGTGCCACCAGCAGAGTATCGTCCGGAGGCGGCTACACCTTC. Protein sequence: CATSRVSSGGGYTF.

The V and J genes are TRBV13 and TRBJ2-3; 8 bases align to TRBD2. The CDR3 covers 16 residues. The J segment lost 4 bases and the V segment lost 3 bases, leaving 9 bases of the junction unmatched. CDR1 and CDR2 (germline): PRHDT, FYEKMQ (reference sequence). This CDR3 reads CASSFTSGAVADTQYF. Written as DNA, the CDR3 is TGTGCCAGCAGCTTCACTAGCGGAGCGGTCGCAGATACGCAGTATTTT.